The sequence of this TCR beta chain was determined in a study of cytomegalovirus exposure and HLA in healthy donors. Study details: Unique TCR beta sequences numbering approximately 100 million came from around 180 million T cells in an earlier analysis. The study's findings and limits: HLA allele associations emerged for roughly 17,000 TCR beta sequences in a later analysis, at 0.05 false discovery rate. DRB1 had the most TCR associations and HLA-C the fewest, a later analysis found, with rates varying by HLA locus.

For this clone: The antigen is undetermined.

The PCR made use of 60 Vbeta and 13 Jbeta primers. The method was immunoSEQ multiplex PCR; TCRdb's version includes in-frame clones alone and lacks a portion of them. The sample has 170,000 or so clones; about 78% are singletons. The CDR3 is 17 amino acids. From germline, CDR1 is PRHDT and CDR2 FYEKMQ (reference sequence). The V segment lost 5 bases and the J segment 7 bases; nucleotides outside the gene matches: 16. This clonotype was obtained from a man aged 35-49 years in good health and CMV-seronegative. Input material: PBMCs. V is TRBV13 and J is TRBJ1-2, with TRBD1 matching over 10 bases. The CDR3 sequence: CASSPSGTGVMSRGYTF. CDR3 bases: TGTGCCAGCAGCCCGAGCGGGACAGGGGTAATGAGCCGTGGCTACACCTTC.